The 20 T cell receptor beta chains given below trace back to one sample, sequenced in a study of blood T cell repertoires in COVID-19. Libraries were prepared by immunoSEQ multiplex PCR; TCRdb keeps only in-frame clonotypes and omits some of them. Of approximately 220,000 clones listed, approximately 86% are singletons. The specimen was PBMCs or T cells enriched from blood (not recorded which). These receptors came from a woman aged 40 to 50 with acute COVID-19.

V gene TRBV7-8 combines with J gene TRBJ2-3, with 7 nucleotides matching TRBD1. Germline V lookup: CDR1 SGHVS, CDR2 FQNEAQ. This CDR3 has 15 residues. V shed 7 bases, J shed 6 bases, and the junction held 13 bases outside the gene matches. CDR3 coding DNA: TGTGCCAGCAACTCTCCAGGGGGTCACGGCGATACGCAGTATTTT. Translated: CASNSPGGHGDTQYF.

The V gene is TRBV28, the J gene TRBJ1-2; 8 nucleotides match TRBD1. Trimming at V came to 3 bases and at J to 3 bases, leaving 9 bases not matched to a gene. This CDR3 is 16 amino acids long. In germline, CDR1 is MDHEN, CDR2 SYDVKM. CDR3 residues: CASSFTGQGLDYGYTF. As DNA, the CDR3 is TGTGCCAGCAGTTTCACAGGACAGGGTTTAGACTATGGCTACACCTTC.

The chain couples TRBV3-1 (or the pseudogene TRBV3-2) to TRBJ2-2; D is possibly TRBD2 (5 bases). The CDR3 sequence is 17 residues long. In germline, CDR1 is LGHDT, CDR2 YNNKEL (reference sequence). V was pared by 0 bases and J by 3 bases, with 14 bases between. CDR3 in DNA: TGTGCCAGCAGCCAAGATATTGACATTAGCGACACCGGGGAGCTGTTTTTT. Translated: CASSQDIDISDTGELFF.

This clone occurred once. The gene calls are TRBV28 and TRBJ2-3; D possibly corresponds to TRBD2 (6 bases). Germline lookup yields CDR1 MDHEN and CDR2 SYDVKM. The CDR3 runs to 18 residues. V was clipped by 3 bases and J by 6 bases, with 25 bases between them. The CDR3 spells CASSFPLIERAKRDTQYF. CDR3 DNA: TGTGCCAGCAGTTTCCCCCTCATCGAGCGGGCAAAAAGGGATACGCAGTATTTT.

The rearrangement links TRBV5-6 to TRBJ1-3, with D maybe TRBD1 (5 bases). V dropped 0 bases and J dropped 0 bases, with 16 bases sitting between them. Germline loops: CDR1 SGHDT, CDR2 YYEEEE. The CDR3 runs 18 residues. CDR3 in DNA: TGTGCCAGCAGCTTGGCCGAGCTTGACAGAGACTCTGGAAACACCATATATTTT. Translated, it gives CASSLAELDRDSGNTIYF.

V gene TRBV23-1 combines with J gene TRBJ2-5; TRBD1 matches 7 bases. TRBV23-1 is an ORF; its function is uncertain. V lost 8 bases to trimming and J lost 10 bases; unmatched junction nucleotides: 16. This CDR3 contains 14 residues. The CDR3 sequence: CASPSSTGAVGQYF. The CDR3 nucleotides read TGCGCCAGCCCCTCATCCACAGGGGCCGTGGGCCAGTACTTC.

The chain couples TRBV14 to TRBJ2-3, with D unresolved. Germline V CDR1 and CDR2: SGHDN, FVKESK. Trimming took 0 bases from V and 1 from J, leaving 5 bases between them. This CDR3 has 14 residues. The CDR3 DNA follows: TGTGCCAGCAGCCAAGATTTCGGCACAGATACGCAGTATTTT. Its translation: CASSQDFGTDTQYF.

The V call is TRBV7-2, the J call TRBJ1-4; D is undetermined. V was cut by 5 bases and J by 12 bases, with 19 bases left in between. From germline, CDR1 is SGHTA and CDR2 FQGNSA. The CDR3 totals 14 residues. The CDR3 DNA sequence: TGTGCCAGCAGCCTAATGAGAGCGGCCGGTGAACTGTTTTTT. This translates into CASSLMRAAGELFF.

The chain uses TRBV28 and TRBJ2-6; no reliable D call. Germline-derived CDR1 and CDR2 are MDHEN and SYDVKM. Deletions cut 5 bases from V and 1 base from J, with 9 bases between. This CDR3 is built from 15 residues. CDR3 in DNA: TGTGCCAGCAGTCCTCAGGAATCTGGGGCCAACGTCCTGACTTTC. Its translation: CASSPQESGANVLTF.

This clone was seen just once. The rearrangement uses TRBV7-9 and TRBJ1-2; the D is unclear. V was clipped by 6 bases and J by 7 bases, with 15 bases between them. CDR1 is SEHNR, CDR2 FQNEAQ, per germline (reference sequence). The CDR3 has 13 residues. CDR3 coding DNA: TGTGCCAGCAGTCTCGGGTCGTCGGGTGGCTACACCTTC. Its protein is CASSLGSSGGYTF. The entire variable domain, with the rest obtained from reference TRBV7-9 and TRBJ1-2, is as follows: DTGVSQNPRHKITKRGQNVTFRCDPISEHNRLYWYRQTLGQGPEFLTYFQNEAQLEKSRLLSDRFSAERPKGSFSTLEIQRTEQGDSAMYLCASSLGSSGGYTFGSGTRLTVV.

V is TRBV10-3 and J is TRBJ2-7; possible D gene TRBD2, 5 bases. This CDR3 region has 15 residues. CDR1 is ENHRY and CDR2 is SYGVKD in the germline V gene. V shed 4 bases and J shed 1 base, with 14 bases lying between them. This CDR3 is CAISVTPRGSYEQYF. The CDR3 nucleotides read TGTGCCATCAGTGTAACCCCCCGGGGTTCCTACGAGCAGTACTTC.

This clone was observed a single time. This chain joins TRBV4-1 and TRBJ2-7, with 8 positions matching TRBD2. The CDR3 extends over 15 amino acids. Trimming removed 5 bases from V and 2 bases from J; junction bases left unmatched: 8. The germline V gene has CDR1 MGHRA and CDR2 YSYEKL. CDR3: CASSSGGGSAYEQYF. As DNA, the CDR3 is TGCGCCAGCAGCTCCGGGGGGGGGAGTGCCTACGAGCAGTACTTC.

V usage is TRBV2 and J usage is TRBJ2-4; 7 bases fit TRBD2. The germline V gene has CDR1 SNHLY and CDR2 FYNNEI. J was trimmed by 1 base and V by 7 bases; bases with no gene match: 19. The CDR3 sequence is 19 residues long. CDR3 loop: CASNPSLAAWGSAKNIQYF. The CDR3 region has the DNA TGTGCCAGCAATCCGTCCCTAGCGGCCTGGGGTAGCGCCAAAAACATTCAGTACTTC.

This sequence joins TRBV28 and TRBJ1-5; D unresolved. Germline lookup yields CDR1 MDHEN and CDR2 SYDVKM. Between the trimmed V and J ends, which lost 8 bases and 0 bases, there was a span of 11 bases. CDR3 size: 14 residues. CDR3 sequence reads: CASDAGYSNQPQHF. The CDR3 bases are TGTGCCAGCGACGCGGGGTATAGCAATCAGCCCCAGCATTTT.

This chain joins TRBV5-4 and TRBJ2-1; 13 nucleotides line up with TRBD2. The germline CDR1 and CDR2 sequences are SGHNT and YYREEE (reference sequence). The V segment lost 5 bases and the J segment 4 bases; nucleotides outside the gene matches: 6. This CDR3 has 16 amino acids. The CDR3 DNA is TGTGCCAGCAGTTCCCGACTAGCGGGAGGTTACAATGAGCAGTTCTTC. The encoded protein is CASSSRLAGGYNEQFF.

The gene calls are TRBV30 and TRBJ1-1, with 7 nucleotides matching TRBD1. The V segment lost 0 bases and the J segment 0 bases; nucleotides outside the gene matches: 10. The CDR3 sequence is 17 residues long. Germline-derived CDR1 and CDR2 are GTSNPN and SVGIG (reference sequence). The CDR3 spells CAWSVRRQGDMNTEAFF. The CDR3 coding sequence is TGTGCCTGGAGTGTACGGAGGCAGGGGGACATGAACACTGAAGCTTTCTTT.

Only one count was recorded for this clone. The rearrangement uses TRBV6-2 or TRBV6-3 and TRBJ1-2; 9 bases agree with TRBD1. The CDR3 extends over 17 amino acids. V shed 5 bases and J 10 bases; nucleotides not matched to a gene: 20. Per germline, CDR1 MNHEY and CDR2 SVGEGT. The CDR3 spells CASSLSSWDREAEVYTF. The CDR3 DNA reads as TGTGCCAGCAGTCTATCTTCCTGGGACAGGGAGGCTGAGGTCTACACCTTC.

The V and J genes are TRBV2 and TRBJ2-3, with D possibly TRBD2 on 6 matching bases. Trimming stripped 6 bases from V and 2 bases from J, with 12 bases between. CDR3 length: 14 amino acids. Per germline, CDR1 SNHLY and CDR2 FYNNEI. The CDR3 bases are TGTGCCAGCAGGGAGACTAGAGTCACAGATACGCAGTATTTT. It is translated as CASRETRVTDTQYF. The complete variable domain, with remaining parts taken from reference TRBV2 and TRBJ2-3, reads EPEVTQTPSHQVTQMGQEVILRCVPISNHLYFYWYRQILGQKVEFLVSFYNNEISEKSEIFDDQFSVERPDGSNFTLKIRSTKLEDSAMYFCASRETRVTDTQYFGPGTRLTVL.

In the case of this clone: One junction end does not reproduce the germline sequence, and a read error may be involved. DNA for the CDR3: TGTGTCAGCTCACCGACGGGACAGGGAGTCTCTGGAAACACCATATATTTT. Translating it yields CVSSPTGQGVSGNTIYF. The chain links TRBV18 to TRBJ1-3; the match to TRBD1 covers 9 bases. This CDR3 is 17 amino acids long. Germline V lookup: CDR1 KGHSH, CDR2 LQKENI. Complete variable domain (other parts from reference TRBV18 and TRBJ1-3): NAGVMQNPRHLVRRRGQEARLRCSPMKGHSHVYWYRQLPEEGLKFMVYLQKENIIDESGMPKERFSAEFPKEGPSILRIQQVVRGDSAAYFCVSSPTGQGVSGNTIYFGEGSWLTVV.

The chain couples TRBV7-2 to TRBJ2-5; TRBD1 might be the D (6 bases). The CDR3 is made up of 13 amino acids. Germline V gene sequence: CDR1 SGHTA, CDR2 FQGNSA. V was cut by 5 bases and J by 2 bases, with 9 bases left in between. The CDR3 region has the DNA TGTGCCAGCAGCGTGGACAGACAAGAGACCCAGTACTTC. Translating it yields CASSVDRQETQYF. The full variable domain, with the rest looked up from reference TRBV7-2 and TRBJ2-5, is GAGVSQSPSNKVTEKGKDVELRCDPISGHTALYWYRQSLGQGLEFLIYFQGNSAPDKSGLPSDRFSAERTGGSVSTLTIQRTQQEDSAVYLCASSVDRQETQYFGPGTRLLVL.